Listed below are T cell receptor beta chains from one sample, sequenced in a study of control samples from healthy donors and cancer patients. The table came from immunoSEQ multiplex PCR; TCRdb's copy has only in-frame clones and leaves some out. The data contain about 130,000 clones, roughly 84% of them singletons. Sequencing was carried out using blood. The receptors originated from a man over 45 in good health. Both conserved end residues are part of each CDR3. The D gene is left open where the match is weak. Rows give clone size only sometimes, using once, few, many, or a class for an expanded clone.

v_gene: TRBV7-7
j_gene: TRBJ2-2
abundance: few
d_gene: TRBD1
CDR3aa: CASSLGTGTVELFF
CDR3nt: TGTGCCAGCAGCTTGGGGACAGGGACGGTGGAGCTGTTTTTT

v_gene: TRBV5-6
j_gene: TRBJ1-1
abundance: few
d_gene: NA
CDR3aa: CASSLGLWGTEAFF
CDR3nt: TGTGCCAGCAGCTTGGGCCTCTGGGGAACTGAAGCTTTCTTT

v_gene: TRBV5-4
j_gene: TRBJ2-2
abundance: NA
d_gene: TRBD1
CDR3aa: CASSYRTGTGGRTGELFF
CDR3nt: TGTGCCAGCAGCTATCGGACCGGGACAGGGGGTCGCACCGGGGAGCTGTTTTTT

v_gene: TRBV7-3
j_gene: TRBJ2-1
abundance: NA
d_gene: TRBD2
CDR3aa: CASSWTREDEQFF
CDR3nt: TGTGCCAGCAGCTGGACTAGGGAGGATGAGCAGTTCTTC

v_gene: TRBV6-4
j_gene: TRBJ2-5
abundance: once
d_gene: TRBD2
CDR3aa: CASSDITLAGLSWGTQYF
CDR3nt: TGTGCCAGCAGTGACATAACTCTAGCGGGGTTGAGTTGGGGGACCCAGTACTTC

v_gene: TRBV4-1
j_gene: TRBJ2-7
abundance: NA
d_gene: NA
CDR3aa: CASSQAADRPSYEQYF
CDR3nt: TGCGCCAGCAGCCAAGCCGCCGACAGGCCTTCCTACGAGCAGTACTTC

v_gene: TRBV24-1
j_gene: TRBJ2-5
abundance: NA
d_gene: TRBD2
CDR3aa: CATSMGGETQYF
CDR3nt: TGTGCCACCTCCATGGGGGGGGAGACCCAGTACTTC

v_gene: TRBV5-1
j_gene: TRBJ1-1
abundance: NA
d_gene: NA
CDR3aa: CASSIKRNTEAFF
CDR3nt: TGCGCCAGCAGCATCAAGAGGAACACTGAAGCTTTCTTT

v_gene: TRBV10-3
j_gene: TRBJ2-1
abundance: NA
d_gene: NA
CDR3aa: CAISADRRAREQFF
CDR3nt: TGTGCCATCAGTGCGGACAGGAGGGCCCGTGAGCAGTTCTTC

v_gene: TRBV6-5
j_gene: TRBJ1-1
abundance: NA
d_gene: NA
CDR3aa: CASSYSGGRTEAFF
CDR3nt: TGTGCCAGCAGTTACTCGGGGGGGCGGACTGAAGCTTTCTTT

v_gene: TRBV7-3
j_gene: TRBJ1-3
abundance: NA
d_gene: NA
CDR3aa: CASSLTGSGNTIYF
CDR3nt: TGTGCCAGCAGCTTAACGGGCTCTGGAAACACCATATATTTT

v_gene: TRBV6-6
j_gene: TRBJ1-1
abundance: NA
d_gene: NA
CDR3aa: CASSYGAGFPEAFF
CDR3nt: TGTGCCAGCAGTTACGGTGCAGGATTTCCTGAAGCTTTCTTT

v_gene: TRBV4-1
j_gene: TRBJ2-7
abundance: NA
d_gene: NA
CDR3aa: CASSLGLGRGQLVYEQYF
CDR3nt: TGCGCCAGCAGCCTGGGGCTTGGGAGGGGACAGCTAGTTTACGAGCAGTACTTC

v_gene: TRBV7-9
j_gene: TRBJ1-3
abundance: NA
d_gene: NA
CDR3aa: CASSFNRGGNTIYF
CDR3nt: TGTGCCAGCAGCTTTAATAGGGGTGGAAACACCATATATTTT

v_gene: TRBV2
j_gene: TRBJ1-2
abundance: NA
d_gene: NA
CDR3aa: CASRKQGTNYGYTF
CDR3nt: TGTGCCAGCAGAAAACAGGGTACTAACTATGGCTACACCTTC

v_gene: TRBV19
j_gene: TRBJ2-2
abundance: NA
d_gene: NA
CDR3aa: CASTLSPGELFF
CDR3nt: TGTGCCAGTACACTGTCGCCCGGGGAGCTGTTTTTT

v_gene: TRBV7-3
j_gene: TRBJ2-2
abundance: NA
d_gene: NA
CDR3aa: CASSPSGNPNTGELFF
CDR3nt: TGTGCCAGCAGCCCCTCGGGGAACCCGAACACCGGGGAGCTGTTTTTT

v_gene: TRBV2
j_gene: TRBJ1-2
abundance: NA
d_gene: NA
CDR3aa: CASSESRLNYGYTF
CDR3nt: TGTGCCAGCAGTGAGAGTAGACTTAACTATGGCTACACCTTC

v_gene: TRBV2
j_gene: TRBJ1-2
abundance: few
d_gene: TRBD1
CDR3aa: CASSYRGGYTF
CDR3nt: TGTGCCAGCAGTTACAGGGGAGGCTACACCTTC

v_gene: TRBV10-3
j_gene: TRBJ1-2
abundance: NA
d_gene: NA
CDR3aa: CAFRSWGHYGYTF
CDR3nt: TGTGCCTTCCGGTCCTGGGGCCACTATGGCTACACCTTC

v_gene: TRBV7-3
j_gene: TRBJ2-7
abundance: NA
d_gene: NA
CDR3aa: CASSLSSDPPPRGEQYF
CDR3nt: TGTGCCAGCAGCTTAAGTTCAGACCCCCCCCCACGTGGCGAGCAGTACTTC

v_gene: TRBV29-1
j_gene: TRBJ2-1
abundance: NA
d_gene: NA
CDR3aa: CSVGHDNEQFF
CDR3nt: TGCAGCGTCGGACACGACAATGAGCAGTTCTTC

v_gene: TRBV3-1/TRBV3-2
j_gene: TRBJ2-7
abundance: NA
d_gene: NA
CDR3aa: CASSQDDYYEQYF
CDR3nt: TGTGCCAGCAGCCAAGATGACTACTACGAGCAGTACTTC

v_gene: TRBV5-6
j_gene: TRBJ1-2
abundance: NA
d_gene: NA
CDR3aa: CASSLDSRGYGYTF
CDR3nt: TGTGCCAGCAGCTTGGACAGTCGGGGCTATGGCTACACCTTC

v_gene: TRBV19
j_gene: TRBJ2-1
abundance: NA
d_gene: NA
CDR3aa: CASSTDYNEQFF
CDR3nt: TGTGCCAGTAGTACTGACTACAATGAGCAGTTCTTC

v_gene: TRBV28
j_gene: TRBJ1-1
abundance: NA
d_gene: NA
CDR3aa: CASSLGGGTEAFF
CDR3nt: TGTGCCAGCAGTTTGGGGGGTGGCACTGAAGCTTTCTTT

v_gene: TRBV27
j_gene: TRBJ1-1
abundance: NA
d_gene: NA
CDR3aa: CASSLYGLNTEAFF
CDR3nt: TGTGCCAGCAGTTTATACGGACTGAACACTGAAGCTTTCTTT

v_gene: TRBV29-1
j_gene: TRBJ1-2
abundance: NA
d_gene: NA
CDR3aa: CSVDHPPGGGYTF
CDR3nt: TGCAGCGTTGACCACCCCCCGGGGGGGGGCTACACCTTC

v_gene: TRBV12-3/TRBV12-4
j_gene: TRBJ2-7
abundance: NA
d_gene: NA
CDR3aa: CASRLRDYEQYF
CDR3nt: TGTGCCAGCCGGCTCCGGGACTACGAGCAGTACTTC

v_gene: TRBV5-8
j_gene: TRBJ1-1
abundance: few
d_gene: NA
CDR3aa: CASSLGTRAGTEAFF
CDR3nt: TGTGCCAGCAGCTTGGGAACTCGCGCGGGCACTGAAGCTTTCTTT

v_gene: TRBV28
j_gene: TRBJ1-2
abundance: NA
d_gene: NA
CDR3aa: CASSSRWRANYGYTF
CDR3nt: TGTGCCAGCAGTTCCAGGTGGAGGGCAAACTATGGCTACACCTTC

v_gene: TRBV6-1
j_gene: TRBJ1-2
abundance: NA
d_gene: NA
CDR3aa: CASSEFPGQVNYGYTF
CDR3nt: TGTGCCAGCAGTGAATTCCCGGGACAAGTTAACTATGGCTACACCTTC

v_gene: TRBV10-3
j_gene: TRBJ2-3
abundance: NA
d_gene: TRBD2
CDR3aa: CAILAGADTQYF
CDR3nt: TGTGCCATTCTAGCGGGGGCAGATACGCAGTATTTT

v_gene: TRBV30
j_gene: TRBJ1-1
abundance: NA
d_gene: TRBD1
CDR3aa: CAWSAYLSTGSVEAFF
CDR3nt: TGTGCCTGGAGTGCCTACCTCTCGACAGGGAGTGTGGAAGCTTTCTTT

v_gene: TRBV5-4
j_gene: TRBJ2-7
abundance: NA
d_gene: NA
CDR3aa: CASSGRGAGEQYF
CDR3nt: TGTGCCAGCAGCGGCCGGGGGGCGGGGGAGCAGTACTTC

v_gene: TRBV18
j_gene: TRBJ2-3
abundance: NA
d_gene: NA
CDR3aa: CASSPPGERTPDTQYF
CDR3nt: TGTGCCAGCTCACCACCTGGGGAAAGGACGCCAGATACGCAGTATTTT

v_gene: TRBV28
j_gene: TRBJ1-2
abundance: once
d_gene: NA
CDR3aa: CASSESWEANYGYTF
CDR3nt: TGTGCCAGCAGCGAAAGTTGGGAAGCTAACTATGGCTACACCTTC

v_gene: TRBV5-6
j_gene: TRBJ1-3
abundance: NA
d_gene: NA
CDR3aa: CASSLYSNSGNTIYF
CDR3nt: TGTGCCAGCAGCTTGTACAGTAACTCTGGAAACACCATATATTTT

v_gene: TRBV12-5
j_gene: TRBJ2-7
abundance: NA
d_gene: NA
CDR3aa: CASGAGAYEQYF
CDR3nt: TGTGCTAGTGGAGCCGGGGCCTACGAGCAGTACTTC

v_gene: TRBV4-1
j_gene: TRBJ1-6
abundance: NA
d_gene: TRBD1
CDR3aa: CASSQRTGEVSPLHF
CDR3nt: TGCGCCAGCAGCCAGAGGACAGGGGAGGTTTCACCCCTCCACTTT

v_gene: TRBV28
j_gene: TRBJ2-2
abundance: NA
d_gene: NA
CDR3aa: CASSFLRGEFTGELFF
CDR3nt: TGTGCCAGCAGTTTTCTTAGGGGAGAGTTCACCGGGGAGCTGTTTTTT

v_gene: TRBV30
j_gene: TRBJ1-2
abundance: NA
d_gene: TRBD1
CDR3aa: CAWSVRGDSLGYTF
CDR3nt: TGTGCCTGGAGTGTACGAGGGGACAGTCTTGGCTACACCTTC

v_gene: TRBV14
j_gene: TRBJ2-3
abundance: NA
d_gene: NA
CDR3aa: CASSVDGGRTQYF
CDR3nt: TGTGCCAGCAGTGTCGACGGGGGCCGCACGCAGTATTTT

v_gene: TRBV10-3
j_gene: TRBJ2-7
abundance: NA
d_gene: TRBD1
CDR3aa: CAISQQGVEQYF
CDR3nt: TGTGCCATCAGCCAACAGGGGGTCGAGCAGTACTTC

v_gene: TRBV15
j_gene: TRBJ2-3
abundance: few
d_gene: TRBD2
CDR3aa: CATSPLTSGGADTQYF
CDR3nt: TGTGCCACCAGCCCTTTGACTAGCGGGGGAGCAGATACGCAGTATTTT